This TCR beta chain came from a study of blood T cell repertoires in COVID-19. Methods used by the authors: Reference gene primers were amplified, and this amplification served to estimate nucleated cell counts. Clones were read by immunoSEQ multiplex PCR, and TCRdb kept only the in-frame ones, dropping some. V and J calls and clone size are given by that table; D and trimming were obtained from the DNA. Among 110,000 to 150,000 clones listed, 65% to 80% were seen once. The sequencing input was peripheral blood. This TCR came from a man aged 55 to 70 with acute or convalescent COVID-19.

This CDR3 is CASSQGQRNEKLFF. In DNA form, the CDR3 reads TGTGCCAGCAGTCAGGGACAGCGTAATGAAAAACTGTTTTTT. The chain links TRBV5-4 to TRBJ1-4; 7 nucleotides match TRBD1. The ends lost 5 bases at V and 4 bases at J; junction bases unmatched: 5. The CDR3 has 14 residues. Germline V gives CDR1 SGHNT, CDR2 YYREEE (reference sequence).